These 22 T cell receptor beta chains originate from one sample sequenced in a study of cytomegalovirus exposure and HLA in healthy donors. With 60 Vbeta and 13 Jbeta primers, the PCR was carried out. The assay was immunoSEQ multiplex PCR, and TCRdb's table has in-frame clones only and misses some. Of around 100,000 clones in the sample, 65% to 75% were seen once. The sample comprised PBMCs. The receptors were gathered from a man in his forties in good health and CMV-seropositive.

This clone was seen a handful of times. The V and J genes are TRBV7-9 and TRBJ2-5; D not resolved. Trimming removed 1 base from V and 4 bases from J, with 4 bases in between. Germline V CDR1 and CDR2: SEHNR, FQNEAQ (reference sequence). This CDR3 region has 12 residues. CDR3 region: CASSLDRETQYF. The CDR3 DNA is TGTGCCAGCAGCTTAGATAGAGAGACCCAGTACTTC.

This clone appeared a few times. As DNA, the CDR3 is TGTGCCAGCAGCCCGGTCCCGGGGGGAAACATTCAGTACTTC. Amino acids: CASSPVPGGNIQYF. The chain recombines TRBV27 with TRBJ2-4, with 7 bases lining up with TRBD2. With 6 bases clipped from V and 6 bases from J, the junction kept 8 bases outside the gene matches. The germline CDR1 and CDR2 sequences are MNHEY and SMNVEV (reference sequence). The CDR3 extends over 14 amino acids.

The chain couples TRBV15 to TRBJ1-1, with TRBD1 matching 8 bases. V was clipped by 9 bases and J by 1 base; unmatched bases: 4. Germline V gene data show CDR1 as LNHNV and CDR2 as YYDKDF (reference sequence). The CDR3 sequence is 13 residues long. CDR3 loop: CATGDRQNTEAFF. The CDR3 region has the DNA TGTGCCACGGGGGACAGGCAGAACACTGAAGCTTTCTTT. Together with reference TRBV15 and TRBJ1-1, the CDR3 gives the full variable domain: DAMVIQNPRYQVTQFGKPVTLSCSQTLNHNVMYWYQQKSSQAPKLLFHYYDKDFNNEADTPDNFQSRRPNTSFCFLDIRSPGLGDTAMYLCATGDRQNTEAFFGQGTRLTVV.

The chain recombines TRBV19 with TRBJ1-1; D is undetermined. CDR1 LNHDA and CDR2 SQIVND come from the germline V gene (reference sequence). V was shortened by 6 bases and J by 4 bases, with 12 bases between the two germline ends. The CDR3 extends over 13 amino acids. The DNA for the CDR3 is TGTGCCAGTAGACGAGGCGAGGGCACTGAAGCTTTCTTT. Translating gives CASRRGEGTEAFF.

The chain links TRBV30 to TRBJ2-7; TRBD2 matches at 12 bases. CDR3 size: 13 residues. Germline V gene sequence: CDR1 GTSNPN, CDR2 SVGIG (reference sequence). Losses at the gene ends were 7 bases for V and 4 bases for J; bases not matched to a gene: 5. The CDR3: CALRLAGEYEQYV. The CDR3, as DNA: TGTGCCTTACGACTAGCGGGAGAGTACGAGCAGTACGTC.

The V call is TRBV28, the J call TRBJ1-2; tentatively, D is TRBD1 (6 bases). The CDR3 runs 13 residues. Trimming stripped 2 bases from V and 8 bases from J, with 12 bases between. CDR1 is MDHEN, CDR2 SYDVKM, per germline. The CDR3 region has the DNA TGTGCCAGCAGTTTAGGACAGTTTTACGGCTACACCTTC. This translates into CASSLGQFYGYTF.

V gene TRBV7-2 combines with J gene TRBJ1-2; D is ambiguous. Germline V lookup: CDR1 SGHTA, CDR2 FQGNSA. CDR3 size: 14 residues. Trimming shortened V by 2 bases and J by 6 bases, and 13 bases separated the two germline ends. This CDR3 reads CASSLLPGNDGYTF. CDR3 sequence (DNA): TGTGCCAGCAGCTTACTCCCCGGGAACGATGGCTACACCTTC.

The chain combines TRBV19 with TRBJ1-5; 11 positions agree with TRBD1. CDR3 length: 15 residues. V gave up 4 bases and J gave up 6 bases; unmatched junction bases: 5. Germline CDR1 is LNHDA and CDR2 is SQIVND (reference sequence). The CDR3 protein is CASSTGTGGGQPQHF. CDR3 sequence (DNA): TGTGCCAGTAGTACCGGGACAGGGGGTGGTCAGCCCCAGCATTTT.

The chain is built from TRBV7-3 and TRBJ2-3; the match to TRBD2 covers 11 bases. Trimming at V came to 0 bases and at J to 4 bases, leaving 3 bases not matched to a gene. Germline-derived CDR1 and CDR2 are SGHTA and FQGTGA. This CDR3 region has 16 residues. The CDR3 loop is CASSLTSGRGPDTQYF. The CDR3 nucleotides read TGTGCCAGCAGCTTAACTAGCGGGAGGGGCCCAGATACGCAGTATTTT.

V gene TRBV4-3 combines with J gene TRBJ2-7; TRBD1 is a possible D gene (6 bases). The CDR3 length is 17 residues. V was shortened by 0 bases and J by 4 bases, with 19 bases between the two germline ends. Per germline, CDR1 LGHNA and CDR2 YSLEER. The CDR3 loop reads CASSQDQWPTGMYEQYF. CDR3 nucleotide sequence: TGCGCCAGCAGCCAAGATCAGTGGCCGACAGGAATGTACGAGCAGTACTTC.

CDR3 amino acids: CASSLSGRRGETQYF. The CDR3 DNA reads as TGTGCCAGCAGTTTATCGGGGAGGAGGGGAGAGACCCAGTACTTC. The chain combines TRBV27 with TRBJ2-5, with TRBD2 as a possible D gene (6 bases). Germline-derived CDR1 and CDR2 are MNHEY and SMNVEV (reference sequence). This CDR3 region has 15 residues. Trimming removed 0 bases at V and 4 bases at J, with 12 bases between.

CDR3 DNA: TGTGCCAGCAGTCAGGACTCTGGAAACACCATATATTTT. Its translation is CASSQDSGNTIYF. The chain combines TRBV11-2 with TRBJ1-3; no definite D call. Germline lookup yields CDR1 SGHAT and CDR2 FQNNGV. CDR3 size: 13 residues. Trimming removed 6 bases at V and 0 bases at J, with 6 bases between.

This clone was seen more than once but under ten times. The chain links TRBV4-2 to TRBJ1-2; D is unclear. Looked up from germline, CDR1 is LGHNA and CDR2 is YNFKEQ. The V and J ends lost 4 bases and 7 bases respectively, with 10 bases between them. The CDR3 spans 12 residues. CDR3 residues: CASSRVSFGYTF. CDR3 DNA sequence: TGTGCCAGCAGCCGAGTATCGTTTGGCTACACCTTC.

The chain uses TRBV5-1 and TRBJ1-4; D is perhaps TRBD1 (6 bases). V lost 0 bases and J lost 1, with 10 bases in between. The CDR3 length is 16 residues. The V gene's germline CDR1 is SGHRS and CDR2 YFSETQ. CDR3 coding DNA: TGCGCCAGCAGCTTGGCCCCGACAGGAACTAATGAAAAACTGTTTTTT. It yields the protein CASSLAPTGTNEKLFF. Full variable domain (remainder filled in from reference TRBV5-1 and TRBJ1-4): KAGVTQTPRYLIKTRGQQVTLSCSPISGHRSVSWYQQTPGQGLQFLFEYFSETQRNKGNFPGRFSGRQFSNSRSEMNVSTLELGDSALYLCASSLAPTGTNEKLFFGSGTQLSVL.

The chain employs TRBV5-1 and TRBJ2-1; TRBD2 matches at 8 bases. This CDR3 is built from 17 residues. The junction had 5 bases not matched to a gene; V was cut back by 0 bases and J by 0 bases. Germline V gene sequence: CDR1 SGHRS, CDR2 YFSETQ. CDR3 DNA sequence: TGCGCCAGCAGCTTGGCGGGAGGGCGGCCCTCCTACAATGAGCAGTTCTTC. This codes for CASSLAGGRPSYNEQFF.

The chain recombines TRBV28 with TRBJ2-3; 7 positions agree with TRBD1. Germline V gene data show CDR1 as MDHEN and CDR2 as SYDVKM. The CDR3 is made up of 15 amino acids. The J segment lost 6 bases and the V segment lost 7 bases, leaving 13 bases of the junction unmatched. The CDR3 DNA reads TGTGCCAGCACCCCGCCGACAGGGACGAGGGATACGCAGTATTTT. It translates to CASTPPTGTRDTQYF.

The V call is TRBV4-3, the J call TRBJ2-2, with a weak D call TRBD1 (5 bases). Germline-derived CDR1 and CDR2 are LGHNA and YSLEER. CDR3 size: 16 residues. Trimming shortened V by 0 bases and J by 0 bases, and 8 bases separated the two germline ends. CDR3 DNA sequence: TGCGCCAGCAGCCAAGAGTCCAGGGCGAACACCGGGGAGCTGTTTTTT. Translating it yields CASSQESRANTGELFF.

V gene TRBV7-3 combines with J gene TRBJ2-3; D may be TRBD2 (6 bases). Trimming shortened V by 5 bases and J by 2 bases, and 14 bases separated the two germline ends. From germline, CDR1 is SGHTA and CDR2 FQGTGA. The CDR3 totals 15 residues. This CDR3 is CASSPPGLHTDTQYF. CDR3 in DNA: TGTGCCAGCAGCCCTCCGGGACTGCACACAGATACGCAGTATTTT.

V gene TRBV19 combines with J gene TRBJ1-2, with a possible D match to TRBD1 (5 bases). Germline CDR1 reads LNHDA; CDR2 reads SQIVND (reference sequence). The CDR3 runs 15 residues. The V end was cut by 0 bases, the J end by 7 bases, with 15 bases between. CDR3 sequence: CASSIDGTGARGYTF. DNA for the CDR3: TGTGCCAGTAGTATAGACGGGACTGGGGCACGTGGCTACACCTTC. The variable domain in full, completed from reference TRBV19 and TRBJ1-2, reads DGGITQSPKYLFRKEGQNVTLSCEQNLNHDAMYWYRQDPGQGLRLIYYSQIVNDFQKGDIAEGYSVSREKKESFPLTVTSAQKNPTAFYLCASSIDGTGARGYTFGSGTRLTVV.

The chain employs TRBV25-1 and TRBJ1-2; D gene uncertain. The CDR3 contains 15 residues. V gave up 2 bases and J gave up 5 bases, with 15 bases separating them. Germline assignment: CDR1 MGHDK and CDR2 SYGVNS. The CDR3, as DNA: TGTGCCAGCAGTGAACCGGGATCCCGAGGGTATGGCTACACCTTC. Encoded protein: CASSEPGSRGYGYTF.

The chain uses TRBV23-1 and TRBJ1-1; D gene uncertain. TRBV23-1 is reported as an ORF; its role is uncertain. The CDR3 has 15 residues. V was cut by 2 bases and J by 4 bases, with 14 bases left in between. The CDR3 region is CASSQVRSSGTEAFF. The CDR3 DNA reads as TGCGCCAGCAGTCAAGTCCGCTCATCGGGCACTGAAGCTTTCTTT.

The chain links TRBV6-5 to TRBJ2-1; D ambiguous. Trimming took off 4 bases at V and 5 bases at J, with 18 bases between the two ends. This CDR3 contains 16 residues. Germline assignment: CDR1 MNHEY and CDR2 SVGAGI. CDR3 region: CASSSQSDGFNNEQFF. In DNA, the CDR3 is TGTGCCAGCAGTTCGCAATCTGACGGGTTCAACAATGAGCAGTTCTTC.